These 26 T cell receptor beta chains were all obtained from the same sample, sequenced in a study of cytomegalovirus exposure and HLA in healthy donors. Primers included in the PCR were 60 Vbeta and 13 Jbeta primers. TCRdb's copy holds only in-frame clones and misses some; the assay was immunoSEQ multiplex PCR. The profile shows some 160,000 clones, under 80% of them singletons. The sequencing sample was made of PBMCs. The receptors come from a woman in her twenties or thirties in good health and CMV-seronegative.

The chain recombines TRBV4-1 with TRBJ1-5; D is possibly TRBD1 (5 bases). CDR1 and CDR2 (germline): MGHRA, YSYEKL. The CDR3 runs 14 residues. V was shortened by 0 bases and J by 2 bases, with 5 bases between the two germline ends. The CDR3 region is CASSQEQGNQPQHF. In DNA, the CDR3 is TGCGCCAGCAGCCAAGAACAGGGCAATCAGCCCCAGCATTTT.

Many counts were recorded for this clone. The V and J genes are TRBV12-5 and TRBJ1-1; D not certain. Germline V gives CDR1 LGHNT, CDR2 FRNRAP. This CDR3 is 16 amino acids long. V gave up 7 bases and J gave up 1 base, with 19 bases separating them. CDR3 residues: CASAYPLATANTEAFF. CDR3 DNA sequence: TGTGCTAGTGCCTACCCCTTGGCCACAGCGAACACTGAAGCTTTCTTT.

This clone was seen a few times. V is TRBV30 and J is TRBJ1-4; 8 positions agree with TRBD1. This CDR3 is 15 amino acids long. V lost 5 bases and J lost 4; bases outside the gene matches: 9. Per germline, CDR1 GTSNPN and CDR2 SVGIG (reference sequence). The CDR3 sequence: CAWDKPGGGNEKLFF. For the CDR3, the DNA is TGTGCCTGGGACAAACCAGGGGGCGGTAATGAAAAACTGTTTTTT.

V and J are TRBV7-8 and TRBJ2-3; 12 positions match TRBD2. The CDR3 length is 15 residues. CDR1 and CDR2 from the germline V gene are SGHVS and FQNEAQ. The ends lost 3 bases at V and 6 bases at J; junction bases unmatched: 4. CDR3 in DNA: TGTGCCAGCAGCTTTCTAGCGGGGGGGCTGGATACGCAGTATTTT. It is translated as CASSFLAGGLDTQYF.

The chain joins TRBV11-3 to TRBJ2-7, with TRBD2 as a possible D gene (6 bases). Trimming shortened V by 1 base and J by 0 bases, and 10 bases separated the two germline ends. Germline assignment: CDR1 SGHNT and CDR2 YENEEA. The CDR3 has 15 amino acids. CDR3 nucleotides: TGTGCCAGCAGCTTAGGTCTGCGGGACTCCTACGAGCAGTACTTC. It yields the protein CASSLGLRDSYEQYF.

In DNA form, the CDR3 reads TGCGCCAGCAGTTCAAAGGGACTAGATTCCTACGAGCAGTACTTC. Translating gives CASSSKGLDSYEQYF. The V call is TRBV5-1, the J call TRBJ2-7; 8 nucleotides match TRBD2. Germline loops: CDR1 SGHRS, CDR2 YFSETQ. The CDR3 sequence is 15 residues long. V dropped 5 bases and J dropped 1; count of bases not matched to a gene: 8.

The chain recombines TRBV7-9 with TRBJ1-1; D call uncertain. The V gene's germline CDR1 is SEHNR and CDR2 FQNEAQ (reference sequence). CDR3 length: 14 amino acids. Trimming shortened V by 2 bases and J by 1 base, and 8 bases separated the two germline ends. The CDR3 bases are TGTGCCAGCAGCTTACTATATCCGAACACTGAAGCTTTCTTT. Residues: CASSLLYPNTEAFF.

The chain links TRBV18 to TRBJ1-5; tentative D call: TRBD1 (6 bases). Germline V gene lookup returns CDR1 KGHSH and CDR2 LQKENI. CDR3 length: 14 amino acids. Between the trimmed V and J ends, which lost 3 bases and 3 bases, there was a span of 9 bases. The CDR3 is CASSPTGPNQPQHF. In DNA form, the CDR3 reads TGTGCCAGCTCACCGACAGGACCCAATCAGCCCCAGCATTTT.

V gene TRBV5-8 combines with J gene TRBJ1-5; the match to TRBD1 covers 10 bases. There are 18 residues in the CDR3. Germline CDR1 SGHTS, CDR2 YDEGEE. V shed 4 bases and J 2 bases; nucleotides not matched to a gene: 12. The CDR3 DNA reads TGTGCCAGCAGCACTCCGGGACAGGGGATATTGGGCAATCAGCCCCAGCATTTT. This gives the protein CASSTPGQGILGNQPQHF.

The V and J genes are TRBV27 and TRBJ2-7, with D possibly TRBD1 on 6 matching bases. CDR1 MNHEY and CDR2 SMNVEV come from the germline V gene (reference sequence). The V and J ends lost 8 bases and 3 bases respectively, with 14 bases between them. This CDR3 has 13 amino acids. The CDR3 loop reads CASRDILGYEQYF. The DNA for the CDR3 is TGTGCCAGCCGGGACATATTGGGCTACGAGCAGTACTTC.

V usage is TRBV2 and J usage is TRBJ1-5; 7 bases match TRBD1. CDR3 length equals 15 residues. Germline values: CDR1 SNHLY, CDR2 FYNNEI. J was trimmed by 3 bases and V by 4 bases; bases with no gene match: 6. CDR3 region: CASSGETGPNQPQHF. The CDR3, as DNA: TGTGCCAGCAGTGGAGAGACAGGGCCCAATCAGCCCCAGCATTTT.

About this clone: Other DNA sequences in this specimen translate into the identical CDR3. The chain has TRBV4-2 and TRBJ1-5; D uncertain. V lost 0 bases to trimming and J lost 5 bases, with 17 bases between them. The CDR3 is 17 amino acids. Germline V CDR1 and CDR2: LGHNA, YNFKEQ. The CDR3 DNA follows: TGTGCCAGCAGCCAAGAGACCCGCCCAGAAGGAGATCAGCCCCAGCATTTT. Its translation is CASSQETRPEGDQPQHF.

V gene TRBV15 combines with J gene TRBJ1-5; 7 bases match TRBD1. CDR3 size: 15 residues. Germline V gene data show CDR1 as LNHNV and CDR2 as YYDKDF (reference sequence). The V and J ends lost 8 bases and 6 bases, in that order; junction bases with no gene match: 13. CDR3: CATRRSTGPGQPQHF. CDR3 nucleotides: TGTGCCACCCGCCGATCGACAGGGCCTGGTCAGCCCCAGCATTTT.

The J gene is TRBJ1-6, the V gene TRBV7-8; D gene uncertain. In germline, CDR1 is SGHVS, CDR2 FQNEAQ. The V end was cut by 5 bases, the J end by 6 bases, with 14 bases between. The CDR3 is 15 residues long. The CDR3 sequence: CASSTRAGGNSPLHF. As DNA, the CDR3 is TGTGCCAGCAGCACCCGGGCGGGTGGTAATTCACCCCTCCACTTT.

In this sample, this clone turned up once. This chain's CDR3 is CASSPGTGAEKLFF. Written as DNA, the CDR3 is TGCGCCAGCAGTCCCGGGACAGGGGCTGAAAAACTGTTTTTT. This chain links TRBV5-1 with TRBJ1-4, with 10 bases lining up with TRBD1. The germline V gene encodes CDR1 SGHRS and CDR2 YFSETQ. The CDR3 is 14 residues long. J lost 7 bases, V lost 5 bases, and 5 bases had no gene match.

This chain connects TRBV5-1 to TRBJ1-1; a weak D match, TRBD1 (5 bases). This CDR3 spans 13 amino acids. Germline V lookup: CDR1 SGHRS, CDR2 YFSETQ. With 2 bases removed from V and 5 bases from J, the gap between germline ends came to 10 bases. The CDR3 sequence: CASSFGGGTEAFF. The CDR3 DNA follows: TGCGCCAGCAGCTTTGGGGGAGGAACTGAAGCTTTCTTT.

The chain uses TRBV20-1 and TRBJ2-7; D gene uncertain. Germline V lookup: CDR1 DFQATT, CDR2 SNEGSKA (reference sequence). CDR3 size: 11 residues. Trimming removed 6 bases at V and 7 bases at J, with 13 bases between. CDR3 protein: CSAAPLSEQYF. CDR3 nucleotides: TGCAGTGCCGCCCCCCTCAGTGAGCAGTACTTC.

The chain carries TRBV2 and TRBJ2-3; 8 positions match TRBD1. The CDR3 covers 14 residues. After removal of 8 bases from V and 2 bases from J, the junction contained 6 bases not matched to a gene. Germline loops: CDR1 SNHLY, CDR2 FYNNEI. The CDR3 sequence: CASCRQGPTDTQYF. The CDR3 DNA follows: TGTGCCAGCTGCAGACAGGGGCCCACAGATACGCAGTATTTT.

The chain recombines TRBV5-1 with TRBJ2-7; 11 positions agree with TRBD2. V dropped 2 bases and J dropped 2; count of bases not matched to a gene: 9. The germline gives CDR1 SGHRS, CDR2 YFSETQ. The CDR3 is 17 residues long. CDR3 amino acids: CASSFAPTSGGAYEQYF. CDR3 DNA: TGCGCCAGCAGCTTCGCCCCTACTAGCGGGGGTGCCTACGAGCAGTACTTC. Complete variable domain (other parts from reference TRBV5-1 and TRBJ2-7): KAGVTQTPRYLIKTRGQQVTLSCSPISGHRSVSWYQQTPGQGLQFLFEYFSETQRNKGNFPGRFSGRQFSNSRSEMNVSTLELGDSALYLCASSFAPTSGGAYEQYFGPGTRLTVT.

This chain links TRBV28 with TRBJ1-1; no reliable D call. Germline V lookup: CDR1 MDHEN, CDR2 SYDVKM. This CDR3 is built from 15 residues. V dropped 4 bases and J dropped 1 base, with 13 bases sitting between them. CDR3 sequence: CASSSPTVPNTEAFF. DNA for the CDR3: TGTGCCAGCAGTTCGCCTACAGTACCGAACACTGAAGCTTTCTTT.

This clone showed up just once. The chain is built from TRBV15 and TRBJ2-5; 8 bases line up with TRBD1. Trimming at V came to 4 bases and at J to 2 bases, leaving 6 bases not matched to a gene. Germline CDR1 LNHNV, CDR2 YYDKDF (reference sequence). CDR3 size: 15 residues. This chain's CDR3 is CATSTPRGLQETQYF. The CDR3 nucleotides are TGTGCCACCAGCACCCCCAGGGGGCTTCAAGAGACCCAGTACTTC.

The genes are TRBV19 and TRBJ2-7; 10 nucleotides agree with TRBD2. The J segment lost 6 bases and the V segment lost 6 bases, leaving 14 bases of the junction unmatched. Germline V CDR1 and CDR2: LNHDA, SQIVND (reference sequence). The CDR3 consists of 16 residues. The CDR3 DNA reads TGTGCCAGTAGAAGACTAGCGGGTGGTATCCTAGGCGAGCAGTACTTC. It codes for CASRRLAGGILGEQYF. Supplemented by reference TRBV19 and TRBJ2-7, the full variable domain reads DGGITQSPKYLFRKEGQNVTLSCEQNLNHDAMYWYRQDPGQGLRLIYYSQIVNDFQKGDIAEGYSVSREKKESFPLTVTSAQKNPTAFYLCASRRLAGGILGEQYFGPGTRLTVT.

The chain joins TRBV19 to TRBJ1-1; 9 bases align to TRBD1. J gave up 2 bases and V 8 bases, and 9 bases lay outside the gene matches. The CDR3 covers 15 residues. Germline V gene data show CDR1 as LNHDA and CDR2 as SQIVND (reference sequence). The CDR3 bases are TGTGCCAGTCGACAGGGGGGGCAACGAAACACTGAAGCTTTCTTT. Translating it yields CASRQGGQRNTEAFF.

This chain connects TRBV7-8 to TRBJ2-7; 7 bases align to TRBD2. V shed 5 bases and J 1 base; nucleotides not matched to a gene: 8. Germline CDR1 and CDR2: SGHVS and FQNEAQ. The CDR3 runs to 15 residues. The CDR3 loop reads CASSPDAGESYEQYF. In DNA, the CDR3 is TGTGCCAGCAGCCCCGACGCGGGGGAGTCCTACGAGCAGTACTTC.

The chain combines TRBV6-4 with TRBJ1-5; tentatively, D is TRBD1 (5 bases). The CDR3 is made up of 19 amino acids. The ends were cut back, 0 bases at V and 0 bases at J, with 18 bases in the middle. Germline V lookup: CDR1 MRHNA, CDR2 SNTAGT. The CDR3 sequence: CASSDSTREVLYSNQPQHF. The CDR3 coding sequence is TGTGCCAGCAGTGACTCGACCAGGGAGGTCCTCTATAGCAATCAGCCCCAGCATTTT.

The rearrangement joins TRBV7-9 to TRBJ2-1; D remains unclear. V was cut by 2 bases and J by 4 bases, with 6 bases left in between. CDR1 SEHNR and CDR2 FQNEAQ come from the germline V gene (reference sequence). The CDR3 runs to 13 residues. The CDR3 is CASSLLEYNEQFF. The CDR3 coding sequence is TGTGCCAGCAGCTTATTGGAGTACAATGAGCAGTTCTTC.